These T cell receptor beta chains were read from a single sample in a study of cytomegalovirus exposure and HLA in healthy donors. Libraries were prepared by immunoSEQ multiplex PCR; TCRdb keeps only in-frame clonotypes and omits some of them. The sample yields under 150,000 clones, roughly 71% seen once. The sequencing sample was made of PBMCs. The receptor source for this set is a young man in good health and CMV-seropositive. Each CDR3 is given with its conserved first and last residue. The D gene is left open where the match is weak. For some rows the clone size is stated as once, few or many, or as a class when expanded; others skip it.

len,d_gene,abundance,v_gene,j_gene,CDR3nt,CDR3aa
16,NA,few,TRBV15,TRBJ1-2,TGTGCCACCAGCAGAGGTGTCCCCACAGGGAACTATGGCTACACCTTC,CATSRGVPTGNYGYTF
15,TRBD1,few,TRBV28,TRBJ2-2,TGTGCCAGCTTACACCGGACAGGGTTACCCGGGGAGCTGTTTTTT,CASLHRTGLPGELFF
16,TRBD1,NA,TRBV10-3,TRBJ1-1,TGTGCCATCAGTGACCCGGGACAGGGGGCCCGGAGTGAAGCTTTCTTT,CAISDPGQGARSEAFF
15,NA,few,TRBV19,TRBJ2-3,TGTGCCAGTAGTATAGGTTACAGAAGCACAGATACGCAGTATTTT,CASSIGYRSTDTQYF
12,NA,few,TRBV5-1,TRBJ1-1,TGCGCCAGCAGCTTGAAGGGGATTGAAGCTTTCTTT,CASSLKGIEAFF
15,TRBD1,NA,TRBV6-5,TRBJ1-2,TGTGCCAGCAGGGATAGGACAGGGGGTGGCTATGGCTACACCTTC,CASRDRTGGGYGYTF
17,TRBD2,NA,TRBV10-3,TRBJ2-1,TGTGCCATCAATCCGGGACTAGCGGGGGGGCGGCCCAATGAGCAGTTCTTC,CAINPGLAGGRPNEQFF
13,TRBD1,NA,TRBV19,TRBJ1-1,TGTGCCAGCCGGGACAGGGGAAACACTGAAGCTTTCTTT,CASRDRGNTEAFF
19,TRBD2,NA,TRBV7-6,TRBJ2-7,TGTGCCAGCAGCCCCTACTCACTAGCGGGGGGACACCCTCGATCCGAGCAGTACTTC,CASSPYSLAGGHPRSEQYF
15,TRBD2,NA,TRBV30,TRBJ2-5,TGTGCCTGGAGACCGGGACTAGCGGGGGGGGAGACCCAGTACTTC,CAWRPGLAGGETQYF
15,TRBD2,NA,TRBV5-1,TRBJ2-1,TGCGCCAGCAGCGGGCCGTGGGCGGGGGGGCATGAGCAGTTCTTC,CASSGPWAGGHEQFF
14,TRBD1,few,TRBV6-5,TRBJ2-7,TGTGCCAGCAGGGGGGGACAGGGGGCAGTGGAGCAGTACTTC,CASRGGQGAVEQYF
15,NA,few,TRBV10-3,TRBJ2-7,TGTGCCATCAATGGTGGCCCCAGGGGATCCTACGAGCAGTACTTC,CAINGGPRGSYEQYF
18,TRBD2,NA,TRBV5-3,TRBJ2-5,TGTGCCAGAAGCCCGCTTTCTAGCGGGGGGGCCTTCCAAGAGACCCAGTACTTC,CARSPLSSGGAFQETQYF
13,NA,NA,TRBV4-1,TRBJ1-2,TGCGCCAGCAGCCATACGGGGTTGGGTGGCTACACCTTC,CASSHTGLGGYTF
15,NA,once,TRBV6-1,TRBJ1-1,TGTGCCAGCAGTGAAGCGACTCTTTGGCGAACTGAAGCTTTCTTT,CASSEATLWRTEAFF
15,TRBD1,NA,TRBV2,TRBJ2-3,TGTGCCAGCAGTGATCGGGGCAGGGGGCTAGATACGCAGTATTTT,CASSDRGRGLDTQYF
21,TRBD2,few,TRBV4-2,TRBJ2-7,TGTGCCAGCAGCCAAGAGGCAAGGGCCCAGGGACTAGCGGTAACCTCCTACGAGCAGTACTTC,CASSQEARAQGLAVTSYEQYF
16,TRBD2,NA,TRBV2,TRBJ2-5,TGTGCCAGCAGTGGGCGACTAGCGGGGTCAACAGAGACCCAGTACTTC,CASSGRLAGSTETQYF
15,TRBD1,NA,TRBV7-2,TRBJ1-1,TGTGCCAGCAGCTTGACAGGGGGACAAGGGACTGAAGCTTTCTTT,CASSLTGGQGTEAFF
15,TRBD1,NA,TRBV6-4,TRBJ1-2,TGTGCCAGCAGTGCGGAACAGGGGTCCTCCTATGGCTACACCTTC,CASSAEQGSSYGYTF
13,NA,NA,TRBV5-1,TRBJ2-4,TGCGCCAGCAGCTTTGCCGGGTTTAACATTCAGTACTTC,CASSFAGFNIQYF
18,TRBD1,NA,TRBV27,TRBJ1-5,TGTGCCAGCAGCCCCACCGGGACAGGGACTTATAGCAATCAGCCCCAGCATTTT,CASSPTGTGTYSNQPQHF
16,NA,NA,TRBV25-1,TRBJ1-1,TGTGCCAGCAGGGGGGAATTAGGGGGTGGGTACACTGAAGCTTTCTTT,CASRGELGGGYTEAFF
14,TRBD1,NA,TRBV6-5,TRBJ1-2,TGTGCCAGCAGTCCGGGACAGGGGTACTATGGCTACACCTTC,CASSPGQGYYGYTF
14,NA,NA,TRBV10-2,TRBJ1-4,TGCGCCAGCAGTTCACAGGGAGGGGGTGAAAAACTGTTTTTT,CASSSQGGGEKLFF
13,NA,NA,TRBV10-3,TRBJ2-5,TGTGCCACCGCCCCCGAGTACCAAGAGACCCAGTACTTC,CATAPEYQETQYF
14,TRBD2,NA,TRBV6-1,TRBJ2-7,TGTGCCAGCAGTGGGGGACTAGCGGGGTTCGAGCAGTACTTC,CASSGGLAGFEQYF
12,NA,NA,TRBV2,TRBJ1-5,TGTGCCAGCAGGGGCTTCCCTCAGGCCCAGCATTTT,CASRGFPQAQHF
12,TRBD1,NA,TRBV19,TRBJ1-1,TGTGCCAGTATGGGAAACAGGGGTGAAGCTTTCTTT,CASMGNRGEAFF
15,TRBD1,NA,TRBV5-1,TRBJ1-5,TGCGCCAGCAGCTTATCGACAGGGCCCAATCAGCCCCAGCACTTT,CASSLSTGPNQPQHF
14,NA,few,TRBV5-1,TRBJ2-2,TGCGCCAGCACTGCTAGTTCCGACACCGGGGAGCTGTTTTTT,CASTASSDTGELFF
17,TRBD2,NA,TRBV15,TRBJ2-2,TGTGCCACCAGCAGGGCGGGCGGGGGGGCCTTCACCGGGGAGCTGTTTTTT,CATSRAGGGAFTGELFF
15,TRBD1,NA,TRBV19,TRBJ1-2,TGTGCCAGTAGTGATACCGGGACAGTTAACTATGGCTACACCTTC,CASSDTGTVNYGYTF
13,NA,NA,TRBV29-1,TRBJ2-3,TGCAGCGTTGATAGGGGGAATATAGATACGCAGTATTTT,CSVDRGNIDTQYF
13,NA,few,TRBV29-1,TRBJ1-6,TGCAGCGTTTGCGAGGACACTTATTCACCCCTCCACTTT,CSVCEDTYSPLHF
14,NA,few,TRBV28,TRBJ2-3,TGTGCCAGCAGTTTCCCTCCCCCCACAGATACGCAGTATTTT,CASSFPPPTDTQYF
14,NA,NA,TRBV10-3,TRBJ2-1,TGTGCCATCAGTGGGGACTCAACAGGGGATGAGCAGTTCTTC,CAISGDSTGDEQFF
16,TRBD2,NA,TRBV2,TRBJ2-2,TGTGCCAGCAGTGCCAGACTAGCGGGGCACACCGGGGAGCTGTTTTTT,CASSARLAGHTGELFF
17,TRBD1,NA,TRBV9,TRBJ2-1,TGTGCCAGCAGCGTAGCGGGACAGAGATTTTCCTACAATGAGCAGTTCTTC,CASSVAGQRFSYNEQFF
14,NA,NA,TRBV6-5,TRBJ2-3,TGTGCCAGCAGTTACAGGACACCCGCAGATACGCAGTATTTT,CASSYRTPADTQYF
13,TRBD1,NA,TRBV5-6,TRBJ1-2,TGTGCCAGCAGCCGACCGACAGCGACAGGGAACCACTTC,CASSRPTATGNHF
15,NA,few,TRBV15,TRBJ1-5,TGTGCCACCAGAACCCCTCGGGGTAGCAATCAGCCCCAGCATTTT,CATRTPRGSNQPQHF
17,TRBD1,few,TRBV10-1,TRBJ1-5,TGCGCCAGCAGGGACAGGGGTGGGTTGAGGAGCAATCAGCCCCAGCATTTT,CASRDRGGLRSNQPQHF
15,TRBD2,NA,TRBV28,TRBJ2-5,TGTGCCAGCAGTACCCCCGCGGGGGGGCTTGCGACCCAGTACTTC,CASSTPAGGLATQYF
14,TRBD2,once,TRBV29-1,TRBJ2-1,TGCAGCGTTGTTGGGGGGAGCGGGGGACCCGAGCAGTTCTTC,CSVVGGSGGPEQFF
13,NA,NA,TRBV7-2,TRBJ1-5,TGTGCCAGCAGCTTACCATCAAATCAGCCCCAGCATTTT,CASSLPSNQPQHF
13,NA,NA,TRBV5-1,TRBJ1-5,TGCGCCAGCAGCTTGGACAGTAATCAGCCCCAGCATTTT,CASSLDSNQPQHF
15,NA,NA,TRBV27,TRBJ1-3,TGTGCCAGCAGTTTAACCACAGGGCCGGGGAACACCATATATTTT,CASSLTTGPGNTIYF
14,TRBD1,NA,TRBV2,TRBJ1-3,TGTGCCAGCAGTCTTGGGACAGTGGGAAACACCATATATTTT,CASSLGTVGNTIYF
14,TRBD2,NA,TRBV28,TRBJ2-3,TGTGCCAGCGGCCGCGGGGGGGCGGCAGATACGCAGTATTTT,CASGRGGAADTQYF
11,NA,NA,TRBV30,TRBJ1-1,TGTGCCTGGAGCCAGGAAAGTGAAGCTTTCTTT,CAWSQESEAFF
16,TRBD1,NA,TRBV19,TRBJ1-4,TGTGCCAGGGAGGGACAGGGAAATTCAACTAATGAAAAACTGTTTTTT,CAREGQGNSTNEKLFF
16,TRBD1,few,TRBV7-6,TRBJ2-3,TGTGCCAGCAGCTTAGAAACAGGGGGCTTCACAGATACGCAGTATTTT,CASSLETGGFTDTQYF
13,NA,few,TRBV30,TRBJ1-1,TGTGCCTGGAGTTTTAAACAGGCAACTGAAGCTTTCTTT,CAWSFKQATEAFF
16,NA,NA,TRBV11-2,TRBJ1-1,TGTGCCAGCAGCTTACTTCGCAACAGGGTGAGAACTGAAGCTTTCTTT,CASSLLRNRVRTEAFF
17,TRBD2,NA,TRBV28,TRBJ2-7,TGTGCCAGCAGTTTACCCGGGGGGGTAAGAGTTATCGACGAGCAGTACTTC,CASSLPGGVRVIDEQYF